One sample yielded the 3 T cell receptor beta chains listed below, sequenced in a study of resident and recirculating memory T cells in vitiligo. The table came from immunoSEQ multiplex PCR; TCRdb's copy has only in-frame clones and leaves some out. The profile shows 40,000 to 50,000 clones, about 90% of them singletons. The specimen sequenced was blood. Receptors were obtained from a male donor with vitiligo.

DNA for the CDR3: TGTGCCAGCTCACCCTTTAGATATGCGAACACTGAAGCTTTCTTT. It codes for CASSPFRYANTEAFF. The V and J genes are TRBV18 and TRBJ1-1, with D uncertain. This CDR3 has 15 amino acids. V lost 3 bases, J lost 1 base, and 12 bases lay in between. CDR1 KGHSH and CDR2 LQKENI come from the germline V gene.

The chain combines TRBV4-3 with TRBJ2-5, with 9 positions matching TRBD2. The germline V gene encodes CDR1 LGHNA and CDR2 YSLEER. Germline trimming cut 0 bases from V and 2 bases from J; bases unmatched to any gene: 7. The CDR3 is 17 residues long. DNA for the CDR3: TGCGCCAGCAGCCAAGAAGCAGCGGGGGGCCCGCAAGAGACCCAGTACTTC. It yields the protein CASSQEAAGGPQETQYF.

The chain employs TRBV4-3 and TRBJ2-3; D ambiguous. V was trimmed by 1 base and J by 4 bases, leaving 6 bases between them. Germline CDR1 and CDR2: LGHNA and YSLEER. CDR3 length equals 13 residues. The chain's CDR3 is CASSQVGSDTQYF. In nucleotides, the CDR3 is TGCGCCAGCAGCCAAGTTGGCTCAGATACGCAGTATTTT.